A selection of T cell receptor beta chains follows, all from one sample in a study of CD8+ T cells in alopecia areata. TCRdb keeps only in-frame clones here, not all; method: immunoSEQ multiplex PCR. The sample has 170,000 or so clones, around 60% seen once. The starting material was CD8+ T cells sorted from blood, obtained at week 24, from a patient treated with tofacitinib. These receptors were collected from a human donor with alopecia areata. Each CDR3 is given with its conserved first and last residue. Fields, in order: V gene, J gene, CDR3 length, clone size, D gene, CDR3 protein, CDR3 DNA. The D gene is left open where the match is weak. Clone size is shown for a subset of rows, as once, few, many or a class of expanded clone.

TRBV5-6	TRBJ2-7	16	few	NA	CASSLGSTDPTYEQYF	TGTGCCAGCAGCTTGGGGAGCACCGACCCTACCTACGAGCAGTACTTC
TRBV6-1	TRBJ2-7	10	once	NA	CASSEGEQYF	TGTGCCAGCAGTGAAGGGGAGCAGTACTTC
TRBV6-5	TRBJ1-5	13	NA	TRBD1	CASQTGFGQPQHF	TGTGCCAGCCAGACAGGGTTTGGTCAGCCCCAGCATTTT
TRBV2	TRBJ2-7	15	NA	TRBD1	CASSELDRDSYEQYF	TGTGCCAGCAGCGAGTTGGACAGGGACTCCTACGAGCAGTACTTC
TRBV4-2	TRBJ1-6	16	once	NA	CASSQSLDRINSPLHF	TGTGCCAGCAGCCAGAGCCTGGACAGAATTAATTCACCCCTCCACTTT
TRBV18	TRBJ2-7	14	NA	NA	CASSPLRGDDEQYF	TGTGCCAGCTCACCACTCAGGGGTGACGACGAGCAGTACTTC
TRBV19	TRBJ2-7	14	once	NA	CASSISLGIHEQYF	TGTGCCAGTAGTATTAGCCTCGGGATCCACGAGCAGTACTTC
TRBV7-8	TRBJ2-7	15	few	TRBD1	CASSRQGQEYYEQYF	TGTGCCAGCAGCCGCCAGGGACAGGAGTACTACGAGCAGTACTTC
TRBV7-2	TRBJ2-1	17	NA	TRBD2	CASSSDIRWGGYNEQFF	TGTGCCAGCAGCTCTGATATCCGGTGGGGGGGATACAATGAGCAGTTCTTC
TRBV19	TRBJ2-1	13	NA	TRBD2	CASTPSGGAEQFF	TGTGCCAGTACGCCTAGCGGGGGGGCCGAGCAGTTCTTC
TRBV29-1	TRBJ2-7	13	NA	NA	CSVTTVGPGEQYF	TGCAGCGTTACAACCGTCGGTCCCGGGGAGCAGTACTTC
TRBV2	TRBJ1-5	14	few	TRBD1	CASSLRTGEQPQHF	TGTGCCAGCAGCCTAAGGACAGGGGAACAGCCCCAGCATTTT
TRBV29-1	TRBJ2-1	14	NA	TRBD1	CSAQDRDNYNEQFF	TGCAGCGCCCAGGACAGGGACAATTACAATGAGCAGTTCTTC
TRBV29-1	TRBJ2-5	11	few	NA	CSVRARETQYF	TGCAGCGTTCGGGCACGGGAGACCCAGTACTTC
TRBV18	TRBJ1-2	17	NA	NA	CASSPRSRLALAGGYTF	TGTGCCAGCTCACCCCGATCCCGACTCGCCCTCGCCGGCGGCTACACCTTC
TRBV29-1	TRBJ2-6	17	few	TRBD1	CSVATGTGNSGANVLTF	TGCAGCGTTGCTACCGGGACAGGGAACTCTGGGGCCAACGTCCTGACTTTC
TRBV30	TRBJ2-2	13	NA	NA	CALHGGESGELFF	TGTGCCCTGCACGGGGGCGAGTCCGGGGAGCTGTTTTTT
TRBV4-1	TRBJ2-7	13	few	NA	CASSQGYGYEQYF	TGCGCCAGCAGCCAAGGGTACGGCTACGAGCAGTACTTC
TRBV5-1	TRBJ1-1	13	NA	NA	CASSPGVDTEAFF	TGCGCCAGCAGCCCCGGGGTAGACACTGAAGCTTTCTTT
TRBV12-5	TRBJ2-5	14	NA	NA	CASGLGSTKETQYF	TGTGCTAGTGGTTTGGGGAGTACGAAAGAGACCCAGTACTTC
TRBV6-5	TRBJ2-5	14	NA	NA	CASSGGRAAETQYF	TGTGCCAGCAGTGGGGGCCGGGCAGCAGAGACCCAGTACTTC
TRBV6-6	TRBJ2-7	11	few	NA	CASTAEYEQYF	TGTGCCAGCACCGCAGAGTACGAGCAGTACTTC
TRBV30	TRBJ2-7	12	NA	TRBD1	CAWSEGAREQYF	TGTGCCTGGTCAGAGGGGGCGAGGGAGCAGTACTTC
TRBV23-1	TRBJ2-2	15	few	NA	CASSQSHRYTGELFF	TGCGCCAGCAGTCAATCTCACAGATACACCGGGGAGCTGTTTTTT
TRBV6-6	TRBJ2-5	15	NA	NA	CASSYSDSSQETQYF	TGTGCCAGCAGTTACTCAGACAGTTCACAAGAGACCCAGTACTTC
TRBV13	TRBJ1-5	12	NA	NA	CASSLGRAGQHF	TGTGCCAGCAGCTTAGGCCGGGCAGGACAGCATTTT
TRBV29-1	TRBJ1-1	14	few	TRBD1	CSVVGDRGLDEAFF	TGCAGCGTTGTGGGGGACAGGGGGCTTGATGAAGCTTTCTTT
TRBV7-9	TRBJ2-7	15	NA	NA	CASSLVETAPYEQYF	TGTGCCAGCAGCTTAGTTGAGACCGCACCCTACGAGCAGTACTTC
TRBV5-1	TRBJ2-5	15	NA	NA	CASSLEARSQETQYF	TGCGCCAGCAGCTTGGAGGCTAGATCCCAAGAGACCCAGTACTTC
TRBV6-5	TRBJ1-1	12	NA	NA	CASRDDRFEAFF	TGTGCCAGCAGGGACGACAGGTTTGAAGCTTTCTTT
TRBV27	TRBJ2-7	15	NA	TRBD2	CASSLVVGGGYEQYF	TGTGCCAGCAGTTTAGTTGTCGGCGGGGGTTACGAGCAGTACTTC
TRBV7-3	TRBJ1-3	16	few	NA	CASSPGTSHSGNTIYF	TGTGCCAGCAGCCCTGGAACAAGCCACTCTGGAAACACCATATATTTT
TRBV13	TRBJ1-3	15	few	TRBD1	CASSQGQGAGNTIYF	TGTGCCAGCAGCCAAGGACAGGGGGCCGGAAACACCATATATTTT
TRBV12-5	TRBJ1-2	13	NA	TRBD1	CASGSTGTDGYTF	TGTGCTAGTGGTTCTACCGGGACAGATGGCTACACCTTC
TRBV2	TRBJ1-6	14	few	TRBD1	CASSVDRANSPLHF	TGTGCCAGCAGTGTCGACAGGGCTAATTCACCCCTCCACTTT
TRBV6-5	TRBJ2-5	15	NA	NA	CASSYSPQGAETQYF	TGTGCCAGCAGTTACTCGCCTCAGGGTGCAGAGACCCAGTACTTC
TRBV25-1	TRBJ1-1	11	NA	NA	CASRRGTEAFF	TGTGCCAGCAGGCGGGGAACTGAAGCTTTCTTT
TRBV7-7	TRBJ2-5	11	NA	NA	CASSFGETQYF	TGTGCTAGCAGCTTTGGAGAGACCCAGTACTTC
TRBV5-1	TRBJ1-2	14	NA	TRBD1	CASSSSGTGLGYTF	TGCGCCAGCAGCTCCTCCGGGACAGGGTTGGGCTACACCTTC
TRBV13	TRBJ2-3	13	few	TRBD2	CASSRGGKDTQYF	TGTGCCAGCAGTCGGGGGGGCAAAGATACGCAGTATTTT
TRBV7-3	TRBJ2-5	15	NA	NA	CASSSNRDTAGTQYF	TGTGCCAGCAGCTCCAACCGGGACACCGCGGGGACCCAGTACTTC
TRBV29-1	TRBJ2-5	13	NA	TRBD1	CSVRDRGHETQYF	TGCAGCGTGAGGGACAGGGGACACGAGACCCAGTACTTC
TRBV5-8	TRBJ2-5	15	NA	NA	CASSLVFDNQETQYF	TGTGCCAGCAGCTTGGTGTTTGACAACCAAGAGACCCAGTACTTC
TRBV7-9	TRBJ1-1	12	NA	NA	CASSFRATEAFF	TGTGCCAGCAGCTTCCGTGCCACTGAAGCTTTCTTT
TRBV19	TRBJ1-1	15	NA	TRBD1	CASSIARTGGTEAFF	TGTGCCAGTAGTATAGCCCGGACAGGGGGCACTGAAGCTTTCTTT
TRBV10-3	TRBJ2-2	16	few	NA	CAISVEDGANTGELFF	TGTGCCATCAGTGTCGAGGACGGAGCGAACACCGGGGAGCTGTTTTTT
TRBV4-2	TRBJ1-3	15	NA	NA	CASSQGEGSGNTIYF	TGTGCCAGCAGCCAAGGGGAGGGGTCCGGAAACACCATATATTTT
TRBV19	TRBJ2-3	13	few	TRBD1	CASSQGSTDTQYF	TGTGCCAGTTCACAGGGGAGCACAGATACGCAGTATTTT
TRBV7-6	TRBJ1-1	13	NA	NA	CASTVGPNTEAFF	TGTGCCAGCACCGTAGGCCCGAACACTGAAGCTTTCTTT
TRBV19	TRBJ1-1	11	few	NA	CASSIGPEAFF	TGTGCCAGTAGTATTGGGCCTGAAGCTTTCTTT
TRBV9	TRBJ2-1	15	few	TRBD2	CATSSGGASYNEQFF	TGTGCCACTTCTAGCGGGGGGGCGTCCTACAATGAGCAGTTCTTC
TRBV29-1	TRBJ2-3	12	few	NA	CSVGGRSDTQYF	TGCAGCGTGGGTGGCAGGTCAGATACGCAGTATTTT
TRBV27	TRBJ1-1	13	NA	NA	CASGGSWDTEAFF	TGTGCCAGCGGGGGCAGTTGGGACACTGAAGCTTTCTTT
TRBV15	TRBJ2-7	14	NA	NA	CATSRAGTANEQYF	TGTGCCACCAGCAGAGCCGGGACGGCAAACGAGCAGTACTTC
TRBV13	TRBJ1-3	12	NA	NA	CASSIGRNTIYF	TGTGCCAGCAGTATAGGGAGAAACACCATATATTTT
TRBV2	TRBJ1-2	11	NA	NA	CASSELGGYTF	TGTGCCAGCAGTGAACTCGGGGGCTACACCTTC